Sequencing of this TCR beta chain was carried out in a study of sequential checkpoint blockade in melanoma. Study background: Each arm's sequence ended with maintenance nivolumab.

The treatment here: randomized to nivolumab then ipilimumab (arm A) or the reverse (arm B). The CDR3 consists of 17 residues. Germline values: CDR1 MDHEN, CDR2 SYDVKM. V trimming: 6 bases; J trimming: 1 base; junction bases outside the gene matches: 14. The protocol was immunoSEQ multiplex PCR, while the TCRdb copy is restricted to in-frame clones and leaves out a portion. Of around 18,000 clones listed, about 75% were seen once; the top ten hold about 11%. Specimen: CD8+ T cells sorted from blood (inferred from file names), collected from a patient given nivolumab and ipilimumab in sequence. The TCR sequence derives from a human donor with melanoma. The chain links TRBV28 to TRBJ1-1; TRBD1 agrees at 7 bases. The CDR3: CASSQVPPGQWNTEAFF. CDR3 in DNA: TGTGCCAGCAGCCAAGTACCCCCGGGACAGTGGAACACTGAAGCTTTCTTT.